These T cell receptor beta chains were read from a single sample in a study of T cells in Graves' hyperthyroidism and ophthalmopathy. TCRdb redid the calling of the multiplex PCR reads with MiXCR, one entry per CDR3 protein. The profile shows 380,000 or so distinct CDR3 sequences, roughly 12% of them singletons. Sequencing was done on a sample of blood. The source is a man aged 25 to 45 with Graves' hyperthyroidism that later progressed to Graves' ophthalmopathy. The CDR3 runs from the conserved cysteine through the conserved F or W. D genes are given only for firm matches. The size entry is marked missing in some rows and otherwise reads once, few, many or a size class.

cdr3_aa,cdr3_nt,d_call,clone_size,j_call,v_call
CASSDRRSAGTQYF,TGTGCCAGCAGTGACCGGCGCTCCGCCGGTACGCAGTATTTT,-,many,TRBJ2-3,TRBV2
CASSLTTGSSYNSPLHF,TGTGCCAGCAGCCTAACAACTGGTAGCTCCTATAATTCACCCCTCCACTTT,-,-,TRBJ1-6,TRBV7-6
CASSREGLGYF,TGTGCCAGCAGCCGGGAGGGACTGGGGTACTTC,TRBD2,many,TRBJ2-5,TRBV2
CASRTHTDGYTF,TGTGCCAGCAGAACACACACGGATGGCTACACCTTC,-,-,TRBJ1-2,TRBV28
CASSLRGGWGYPYNEQFF,TGTGCCAGCAGTTTAAGGGGGGGGTGGGGTTATCCCTACAATGAGCAGTTCTTC,-,-,TRBJ2-1,TRBV28
CASTPREQITYSGNTIYF,TGTGCCAGCACCCCCCGCGAGCAAATAACTTACTCTGGAAACACCATATATTTT,-,-,TRBJ1-3,TRBV12-3/TRBV12-4
CASSYAPTGELFF,TGTGCCAGCAGTTATGCGCCGACCGGGGAGCTGTTTTTT,-,many,TRBJ2-2,TRBV6-1
CASSLMAGSLNTEAFF,TGTGCCAGCAGTTTGATGGCAGGAAGTTTGAACACTGAAGCTTTCTTT,-,many,TRBJ1-1,TRBV12-3/TRBV12-4
CASSPRVWATEAFF,TGTGCCAGCAGTCCCAGGGTTTGGGCGACTGAAGCTTTCTTT,-,many,TRBJ1-1,TRBV28
CANSFRTGSETQYF,TGTGCCAACAGCTTTCGGACAGGGTCAGAGACCCAGTACTTC,TRBD1,few,TRBJ2-5,TRBV7-9
CASVRGHGYTF,TGTGCCTCAGTGAGGGGCCATGGCTACACCTTC,-,many,TRBJ1-2,TRBV30
CASSLGTSGPWGTDTQYF,TGTGCCAGCAGCTTGGGGACTAGCGGGCCGTGGGGCACAGATACGCAGTATTTT,TRBD2,few,TRBJ2-3,TRBV7-9
CASSYLNIGELFF,TGTGCCAGCAGTTATCTTAACATCGGGGAGCTGTTTTTT,-,few,TRBJ2-2,TRBV6-1
CASSTGVNIQYF,TGTGCCAGCAGTACGGGGGTAAACATTCAGTACTTC,-,many,TRBJ2-4,TRBV28
CASSLTQGARLYGYTF,TGTGCCAGCAGTCTCACGCAGGGGGCGCGGCTCTATGGCTACACCTTC,TRBD1,few,TRBJ1-2,TRBV28
CASSQDGGYNEQFF,TGTGCCAGCAGCCAAGATGGCGGGTACAATGAGCAGTTCTTC,-,many,TRBJ2-1,TRBV4-2
CASSKGQGPSTDTQYF,TGTGCCAGCAGCAAAGGACAGGGTCCTAGCACAGATACGCAGTATTTT,TRBD1,few,TRBJ2-3,TRBV11-2
CASSLLMSGGPRTGELFF,TGTGCCAGCAGCTTACTTATGAGCGGGGGGCCGAGGACCGGGGAGCTGTTTTTT,TRBD2,-,TRBJ2-2,TRBV11-2
CASSDPGGSIQKLFF,TGTGCCAGCAGCGATCCGGGAGGGAGCATTCAAAAACTGTTTTTT,-,-,TRBJ1-4,TRBV6-1
CACFWDRLPPGANVLTF,TGTGCCTGTTTCTGGGACAGGCTACCCCCTGGGGCCAACGTCCTGACTTTC,TRBD1,few,TRBJ2-6,TRBV6-1
CASSVGDMDYYEQYF,TGTGCCAGCAGCGTAGGAGACATGGACTACTATGAGCAGTACTTC,-,few,TRBJ2-7,TRBV9
CASIGDGNTIYF,TGTGCCAGTATCGGGGACGGAAACACCATATATTTT,-,few,TRBJ1-3,TRBV19
CSAQRGSSYNSPLHF,TGCAGTGCCCAGAGGGGAAGCTCCTATAATTCACCCCTCCACTTT,-,-,TRBJ1-6,TRBV20-1
CASSPDGEVNQPQHF,TGCGCCAGCAGCCCGGATGGGGAGGTCAATCAGCCCCAGCATTTT,-,many,TRBJ1-5,TRBV5-1
CASSRGQGANYGYTF,TGCGCCAGCAGCCGGGGACAGGGAGCTAACTATGGCTACACCTTC,TRBD1,many,TRBJ1-2,TRBV5-1
CASSLEQGASGNTIYF,TGTGCCAGCAGCTTAGAACAGGGCGCCTCTGGAAACACCATATATTTT,-,-,TRBJ1-3,TRBV7-2
CASSFWSAETQYF,TGTGCCAGCAGTTTTTGGAGCGCGGAGACCCAGTACTTC,-,few,TRBJ2-5,TRBV12-3/TRBV12-4
CASSYQGYGYTF,TGTGCCAGCAGTTACCAGGGCTATGGCTACACCTTC,-,many,TRBJ1-2,TRBV6-5
CSAALGTDTYEQYF,TGCAGTGCTGCCTTAGGGACCGATACCTACGAGCAGTACTTC,-,-,TRBJ2-7,TRBV20-1
CSAIPGGASQSGFF,TGCAGTGCTATCCCAGGGGGCGCATCCCAGTCGGGTTTCTTT,TRBD1,few,TRBJ1-1,TRBV20-1